This T cell receptor beta chain was identified in a study of T cell repertoires in aging, cancer and after chemotherapy (dated by TCRdb to between 2018 and 2020). Regarding the research as a whole: Six donor age groups were covered, ranging from 30 or younger up to 70 or older, and each group contained at least three individuals. TCR repertoires from healthy donor controls were recorded over periods of several months to years and showed clear clonal overlap between repeated samplings. Approximately 8.4 million TCR reads were contained in the full dataset. The study profiled peripheral blood TCR beta repertoires from healthy donors and cancer patients to examine immunoaging and T cell reconstitution after chemotherapy. Alongside 95 healthy donors serving as a reference group, the cohort included some 220 cancer patients, of whom roughly 90 had hematological cancers and more than 120 had solid cancers. On the study overall, not on this receptor specifically: In both cancer cohorts, median generation probability rose over the chemotherapy interval, which suggests that the repertoire was reconstituted through rebound thymic output. In healthy donors, the decline in TCR diversity with age was mainly explained by loss of richness, whereas in cancer patients loss of evenness was also found to contribute. According to the authors, the repertoire data do not allow conclusions to be drawn about immunological memory after chemotherapy. Compared with age-matched healthy donors, untreated patients with hematological or solid cancers had significantly lower TCR diversity and higher clonality in blood.

Using a mixed TRB-A/B primer pool, multiplex touch-down PCR amplified rearranged TRB sequences covering the V, D and J segments. Illumina adapters and sample indices were attached to the amplicons in two consecutive PCR reactions using Phusion HS II polymerase. Amplicons were gel-purified with the NucleoSpin Gel and PCR Clean-up kit, then checked with Qubit and an Agilent 2100 Bioanalyzer. Sequencing of the libraries was done on an Illumina MiSeq with paired-end, single-indexed 600-cycle runs. The paper's data handling went like this. MiXCR versions 2.12 and 3.0.5 were used to process TRB sequences. Each unique CDR3 nucleotide sequence was counted as one clone, and only productive sequences with at least two reads were retained. Repertoire metrics included Shannon diversity, evenness, clonality (one minus evenness), and alpha-parameterized diversity profiles from alpha 0 to 5. The IGoR algorithm was used to calculate generation probabilities of clones in the paired pre- and post-chemotherapy samples. TCRdb redid the processing of the public reads, applying fastp at Q25 and MiXCR, and retained in-frame beta chains. Rows are combined by CDR3 protein, so each entry shows the most common genes and DNA. The V and J calls follow TCRdb's processing rather than the paper's. The sample table lists about 10,000 distinct CDR3 sequences, less than 45% of them with a count of one. Under 2% of the sample belongs to the ten largest clones.

This clonotype was detected a few times. The antigen it binds to is not known. Base-call qualities are not available, and no considerably larger clone is one nucleotide away. The CDR3 numbers 14 residues from cysteine through phenylalanine. Only the CDR3 portion is preserved as DNA: 42 bases, with reading frame beginning at the first base. At the junction V is shortened by 6 bases and J by 7 bases; bases outside the gene matches: 8. Instead of sorted cells or RNA, genomic DNA extracted from peripheral blood served as the source for amplifying TCR beta rearrangements. The sequence derives from a human donor in good health. Sequencing used blood. The chain was built from TRBV12-3 or TRBV12-4 and TRBJ1-5, with 8 junctional bases fitting TRBD1. The CDR3: CASSRDRGRQPQHF. The DNA reads TGTGCCAGCAGCCGAGACAGGGGAAGGCAGCCCCAGCATTTT.